This T cell receptor (beta chain) emerged from a study of blood T cell repertoires in COVID-19. The CDR3 has 15 residues. Trimming at V came to 8 bases and at J to 8 bases, leaving 14 bases not matched to a gene. The V gene's germline CDR1 is GTSNPN and CDR2 SVGIG (reference sequence). Clinical histories supplied by participants themselves formed the basis of cohort assignment. TCRdb's copy holds only in-frame clones and misses some; the assay was immunoSEQ multiplex PCR. The table lists more than 300,000 clones, nearly 90% of them singletons. The chain employs TRBV30 and TRBJ2-1, with 11 bases matching TRBD2. This clonotype was sampled from a woman aged 25 to 39 who had recovered from COVID-19. The sequenced sample consisted of PBMCs or T cells enriched from blood (not recorded which). CDR3 region: CAGAVLAGGADEQFF. CDR3 bases: TGTGCCGGGGCGGTCTTAGCGGGGGGGGCGGATGAGCAGTTCTTC.